One and the same sample provided the 21 T cell receptor beta chains below, sequenced in a study of cytomegalovirus exposure and HLA in healthy donors. Use of 60 Vbeta and 13 Jbeta primers characterized the PCR. Measured with immunoSEQ multiplex PCR; TCRdb has only the in-frame clones, and not every one. With tens of thousands of clones in the sample, the ten largest clones hold 8.9%. Sequences were obtained from PBMCs. Receptors originate from a man aged 35 to 55 in good health and CMV-seropositive.

The chain joins TRBV13 to TRBJ2-1, with D perhaps TRBD2 (6 bases). Trimming took 8 bases from V and 6 from J, leaving 14 bases between them. Germline-derived CDR1 and CDR2 are PRHDT and FYEKMQ (reference sequence). The CDR3 runs 13 residues. CDR3 sequence (DNA): TGTGCCAGCCGCGGTGAGCGGGTCAATGAGCAGTTCTTC. Translating gives CASRGERVNEQFF.

Concerning this clone itself: The junction differs from germline at one of its ends, possibly a read error. This chain links TRBV9 with TRBJ1-4; 9 positions match TRBD1. CDR1 and CDR2 from the germline V gene are SGDLS and YYNGEE. The CDR3 consists of 14 residues. The CDR3 protein is CVSSYDRGSEKLFF. CDR3 nucleotide sequence: TGTGTCAGCAGTTATGACAGGGGGAGTGAAAAACTGTTTTTT.

The CDR3 region has the DNA TGTGCCAGCAGCCCCCGGACAGGGGGTGATGGCTACACCTTC. Amino acid sequence: CASSPRTGGDGYTF. The rearrangement links TRBV7-2 to TRBJ1-2; TRBD1 agrees at 10 bases. The germline gives CDR1 SGHTA, CDR2 FQGNSA. The V segment lost 5 bases and the J segment 6 bases; nucleotides outside the gene matches: 6. The CDR3 contains 14 residues.

The chain links TRBV21-1 to TRBJ1-1; TRBD1 is taken as the D call from the table, unchecked against the DNA. TRBV21-1 is a documented pseudogene. This CDR3 contains 14 residues. The CDR3 DNA is TGTGCCAGCAGCAAAGCTACAGGGAACACTGAAGCTTTCTTT. Translation gives CASSKATGNTEAFF.

Remarks on this clone: Sequence at one end of the junction differs from germline and may be a read error. V and J are TRBV7-7 and TRBJ2-1, with 13 bases identical to TRBD2. Germline CDR1 reads SSHAT; CDR2 reads FNYEAQ (reference sequence). This CDR3 spans 15 amino acids. As DNA, the CDR3 is TGTGCTAGCAGCTTAGGTGGACTAGCGGGAGACGAGCAGTTCTTC. It codes for CASSLGGLAGDEQFF.

V gene TRBV28 combines with J gene TRBJ2-7; TRBD1 aligns across 9 bases. The CDR3 runs to 15 residues. V shed 7 bases and J 2 bases; nucleotides not matched to a gene: 9. Germline CDR1 MDHEN, CDR2 SYDVKM. CDR3 in amino acids: CASTSRGTGTYEQYF. The DNA for the CDR3 is TGTGCCAGCACATCACGCGGGACAGGGACCTACGAGCAGTACTTC.

The rearrangement links TRBV19 to TRBJ2-5, with 8 bases that match TRBD2. The CDR3 totals 14 residues. Germline-derived CDR1 and CDR2 are LNHDA and SQIVND (reference sequence). The V and J ends lost 7 bases and 5 bases, in that order; junction bases with no gene match: 9. The CDR3 bases are TGTGCCAGTACTGGGGCGGGGGGCAGGGAGACCCAGTACTTC. It encodes CASTGAGGRETQYF.

This chain connects TRBV9 to TRBJ2-2; 9 nucleotides match TRBD2. The ends lost 0 bases at V and 5 bases at J; junction bases unmatched: 8. This CDR3 is built from 17 residues. Germline lookup yields CDR1 SGDLS and CDR2 YYNGEE. The CDR3 DNA sequence: TGTGCCAGCAGCGTAGCGGCGGGACTAGCCGAAACCGGGGAGCTGTTTTTT. Its protein product is CASSVAAGLAETGELFF.

The chain recombines TRBV4-1 with TRBJ2-1; 9 bases fit TRBD2. CDR1 and CDR2 (germline): MGHRA, YSYEKL. J gave up 7 bases and V 4 bases, and 14 bases lay outside the gene matches. The CDR3 spans 17 residues. The CDR3 reads CASSPAGGGAKKNEQFF. CDR3 in DNA: TGCGCCAGCAGCCCCGCGGGGGGGGGCGCGAAGAAGAATGAGCAGTTCTTC.

The V call is TRBV19, the J call TRBJ2-2; D might be TRBD2 (6 bases). CDR1 LNHDA and CDR2 SQIVND come from the germline V gene (reference sequence). The CDR3 consists of 15 residues. Trimming took off 6 bases at V and 2 bases at J, with 13 bases between the two ends. The CDR3 region has the DNA TGTGCCAGTAGCTCCGGGAGTGTTAACACCGGGGAGCTGTTTTTT. Its translation: CASSSGSVNTGELFF.

V usage is TRBV9 and J usage is TRBJ2-5, with D unresolved. Germline values: CDR1 SGDLS, CDR2 YYNGEE. V was cut by 7 bases and J by 5 bases, with 12 bases left in between. The CDR3 spans 12 residues. The DNA of the CDR3 is TGTGCCAGCGGCCTCTCCCCCGAGACCCAGTACTTC. It codes for CASGLSPETQYF. The whole variable domain, filled in from reference TRBV9 and TRBJ2-5, reads DSGVTQTPKHLITATGQRVTLRCSPRSGDLSVYWYQQSLDQGLQFLIQYYNGEERAKGNILERFSAQQFPDLHSELNLSSLELGDSALYFCASGLSPETQYFGPGTRLLVL.

V is TRBV5-1 and J is TRBJ2-3; TRBD2 matches 13 bases. This CDR3 spans 17 amino acids. CDR1 SGHRS and CDR2 YFSETQ come from the germline V gene. Trimming cost V 0 bases and J 4 bases; bases outside gene matches: 5. The CDR3: CASSLGGLAGEADTQYF. Written as DNA, the CDR3 is TGCGCCAGCAGCTTGGGTGGACTAGCGGGAGAGGCAGATACGCAGTATTTT.

The chain carries TRBV2 and TRBJ1-2; the D gene is possibly TRBD1 (6 bases). The CDR3 contains 15 residues. V lost 9 bases and J 8 bases, leaving 25 bases between the germline ends. Germline assignment: CDR1 SNHLY and CDR2 FYNNEI. In nucleotides, the CDR3 is TGTGCCAGTCATGCGAAACAGGGACAAGTCGGAGGCTACACCTTC. Residues: CASHAKQGQVGGYTF.

The V call is TRBV4-1, the J call TRBJ1-4; D may be TRBD1 (5 bases). The germline V gene encodes CDR1 MGHRA and CDR2 YSYEKL. CDR3 length equals 14 residues. With 4 bases removed from V and 8 bases from J, the gap between germline ends came to 14 bases. Written as DNA, the CDR3 is TGCGCCAGCAGCCTACTACAGGTCCGGGAAAAACTGTTTTTT. Residues: CASSLLQVREKLFF.

The rearrangement links TRBV19 to TRBJ1-4, with D unresolved. The CDR3 sequence is 12 residues long. The V end lost 4 bases, the J end lost 8 bases, and 8 bases lay between the germline ends. Germline CDR1 LNHDA, CDR2 SQIVND (reference sequence). The CDR3, as DNA: TGTGCCAGTAGTACCAGAGGGGAAAAACTGTTTTTT. Amino acids: CASSTRGEKLFF.

The V call is TRBV27, the J call TRBJ1-5; D is unclear. The CDR3 loop spans 12 amino acids. Trimming took 5 bases from V and 3 from J, leaving 5 bases between them. Germline CDR1 and CDR2: MNHEY and SMNVEV (reference sequence). DNA of the CDR3: TGTGCCAGCAGTCCCAACAATCAGCCCCAGCATTTT. This sequence encodes CASSPNNQPQHF.

V is TRBV11-3 and J is TRBJ2-5, with D possibly being TRBD2 (5 bases). The J call may not be correct, given that the DNA end is closer to TRBJ2-7. CDR1 is SGHNT and CDR2 is YENEEA in the germline V gene. The CDR3 is made up of 15 amino acids. As DNA, the CDR3 is TGTGCCAGCAGCTTAATCAGCGGACTTACCTACGAGCAGTACTTC. It specifies CASSLISGLTYEQYF.

V gene TRBV5-8 combines with J gene TRBJ1-5, with D unclear. Deletions cut 0 bases from V and 2 bases from J, with 12 bases between. CDR1 and CDR2 (germline): SGHTS, YDEGEE. This CDR3 spans 16 amino acids. CDR3 sequence: CASSLGAAIGNQPQHF. CDR3 nucleotide sequence: TGTGCCAGCAGCTTGGGGGCAGCTATCGGCAATCAGCCCCAGCATTTT.

V gene TRBV4-1 combines with J gene TRBJ2-5; 11 positions match TRBD2. CDR1 and CDR2 from the germline V gene are MGHRA and YSYEKL. V trimming: 4 bases; J trimming: 11 bases; junction bases outside the gene matches: 21. CDR3 size: 18 residues. In DNA, the CDR3 is TGCGCCAGCAGCCTACTCGTCCTAGCGGGAGGTTTTAAGGGGGAGCAGTACTTC. Translated, it gives CASSLLVLAGGFKGEQYF.

The chain recombines TRBV6-4 with TRBJ2-1; TRBD2 matches at 11 bases. From germline, CDR1 is MRHNA and CDR2 SNTAGT. This CDR3 has 14 residues. V gave up 3 bases and J gave up 7 bases; unmatched junction bases: 2. The CDR3 bases are TGTGCCAGCAGTGAGATAGCGGGGGGGAATGAGCAGTTCTTC. Translation gives CASSEIAGGNEQFF.

This chain uses TRBV2 with TRBJ2-3; tentative D call: TRBD2 (5 bases). The germline V gene has CDR1 SNHLY and CDR2 FYNNEI. V dropped 10 bases and J dropped 0 bases, with 17 bases sitting between them. The CDR3 runs 15 residues. This CDR3 is CATSRGPASTDTQYF. In DNA form, the CDR3 reads TGTGCCACATCCCGCGGGCCGGCTAGCACAGATACGCAGTATTTT.